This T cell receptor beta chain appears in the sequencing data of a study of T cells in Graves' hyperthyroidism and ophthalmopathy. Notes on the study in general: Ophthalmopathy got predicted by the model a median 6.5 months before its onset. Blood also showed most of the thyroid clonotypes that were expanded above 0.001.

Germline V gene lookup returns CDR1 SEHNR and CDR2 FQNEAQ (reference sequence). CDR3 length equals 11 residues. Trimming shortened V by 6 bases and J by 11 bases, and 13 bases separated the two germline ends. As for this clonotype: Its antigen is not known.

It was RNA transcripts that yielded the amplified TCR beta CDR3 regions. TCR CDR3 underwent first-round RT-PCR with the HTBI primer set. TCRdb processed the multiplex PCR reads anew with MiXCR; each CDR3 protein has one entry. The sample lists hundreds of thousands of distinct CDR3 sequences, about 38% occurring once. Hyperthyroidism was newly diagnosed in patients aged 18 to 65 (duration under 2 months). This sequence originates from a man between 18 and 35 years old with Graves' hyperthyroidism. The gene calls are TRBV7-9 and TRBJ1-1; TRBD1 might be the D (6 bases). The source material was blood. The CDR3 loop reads CASSQQGRAFF. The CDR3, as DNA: TGTGCCAGCAGTCAACAGGGTCGGGCTTTCTTT.